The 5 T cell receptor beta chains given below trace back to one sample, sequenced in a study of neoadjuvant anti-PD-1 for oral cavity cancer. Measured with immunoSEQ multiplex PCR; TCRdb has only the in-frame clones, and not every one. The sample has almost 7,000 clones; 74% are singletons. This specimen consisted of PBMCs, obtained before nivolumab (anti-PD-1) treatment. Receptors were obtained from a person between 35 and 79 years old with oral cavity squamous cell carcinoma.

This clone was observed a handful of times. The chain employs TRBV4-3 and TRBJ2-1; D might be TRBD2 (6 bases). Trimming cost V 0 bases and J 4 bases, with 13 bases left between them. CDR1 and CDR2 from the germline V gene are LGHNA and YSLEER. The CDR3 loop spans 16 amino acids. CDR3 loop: CASSQEGGTAYNEQFF. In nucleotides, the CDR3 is TGCGCCAGCAGCCAAGAGGGCGGGACTGCATACAATGAGCAGTTCTTC.

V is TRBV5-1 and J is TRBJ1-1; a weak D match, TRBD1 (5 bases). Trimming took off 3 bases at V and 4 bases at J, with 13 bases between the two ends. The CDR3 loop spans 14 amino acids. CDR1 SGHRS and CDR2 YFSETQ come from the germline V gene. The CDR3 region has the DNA TGCGCCAGCAGCTCGACATTCGGGGGCACTGAAGCTTTCTTT. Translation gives CASSSTFGGTEAFF.

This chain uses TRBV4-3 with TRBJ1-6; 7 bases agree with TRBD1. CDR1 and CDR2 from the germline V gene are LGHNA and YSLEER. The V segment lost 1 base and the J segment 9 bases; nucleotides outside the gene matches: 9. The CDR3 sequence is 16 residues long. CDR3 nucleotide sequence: TGCGCCAGCAGCCAAGCCCCAGGGACAGTCGGTTCACCCCTCCACTTT. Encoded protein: CASSQAPGTVGSPLHF.

As DNA, the CDR3 is TGTGCCAGCGTCCGGACTACCTGGTCCAATGAGCAGTTCTTC. Its protein product is CASVRTTWSNEQFF. This rearrangement joins TRBV6-1 to TRBJ2-1, with D maybe TRBD2 (6 bases). CDR3 length: 14 residues. Germline V lookup: CDR1 MNHNS, CDR2 SASEGT. Trimming took off 8 bases at V and 6 bases at J, with 17 bases between the two ends.

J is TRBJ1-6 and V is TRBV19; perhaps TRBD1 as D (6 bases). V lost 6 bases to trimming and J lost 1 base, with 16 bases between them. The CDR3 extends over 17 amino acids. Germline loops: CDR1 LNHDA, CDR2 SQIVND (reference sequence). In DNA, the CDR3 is TGTGCCAGTAGATTCGGGACACCGGGGTCCTATAATTCACCCCTCCACTTT. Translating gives CASRFGTPGSYNSPLHF. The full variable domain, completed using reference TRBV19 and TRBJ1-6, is DGGITQSPKYLFRKEGQNVTLSCEQNLNHDAMYWYRQDPGQGLRLIYYSQIVNDFQKGDIAEGYSVSREKKESFPLTVTSAQKNPTAFYLCASRFGTPGSYNSPLHFGNGTRLTVT.